The clone carrying this T cell receptor (beta chain) was detected a few times. The TCR beta CDR3 regions underwent amplification using RNA transcripts as the source. When the TCR CDR3 underwent first-round RT-PCR, the HTBI primer set was used. TCRdb passed the multiplex PCR reads through MiXCR, listing each CDR3 protein once. The sample holds about 350,000 distinct CDR3 sequences, about 15% seen once. The junction had 15 bases not matched to a gene; V was cut back by 3 bases and J by 0 bases. CDR1 and CDR2 (germline): SGDLS, YYNGEE. CDR3 length equals 18 residues. The sample comes from a study of T cells in Graves' hyperthyroidism and ophthalmopathy. The source of the PBMCs was less than 12 ml of fresh peripheral blood.

This TCR was recovered from a woman aged 25 to 39 with Graves' hyperthyroidism. This sequence joins TRBV9 and TRBJ2-7; 7 nucleotides match TRBD2. The sequencing input was blood. CDR3 loop: CASSASPLGGGSSYEQYF. CDR3 DNA: TGTGCCAGCAGCGCATCTCCTCTCGGGGGAGGGAGCTCCTACGAGCAGTACTTC.